A single sample is the source of the 11 T cell receptor beta chains below, sequenced in a study of T cell responses to AZD1222 COVID-19 vaccine. Produced via immunoSEQ multiplex PCR; TCRdb's table is partial and in-frame only. Altogether some 150,000 clones are present, approximately 92% being singletons, with the ten largest covering around 3.3%. Sequencing was performed on peripheral blood, taken 28 days after the second AZD1222 dose. All receptors derive from an adult who received the AZD1222 COVID-19 vaccine.

The chain links TRBV10-3 to TRBJ2-7, with D possibly being TRBD2 (6 bases). V lost 3 bases to trimming and J lost 3 bases, with 9 bases between them. Germline CDR1 reads ENHRY; CDR2 reads SYGVKD. There are 13 residues in the CDR3. The CDR3 DNA reads as TGTGCCATCAGTGACCGTAGCGGCTACGAGCAGTACTTC. This codes for CAISDRSGYEQYF.

The rearrangement joins TRBV5-1 to TRBJ2-7; no definite D call. Germline V lookup: CDR1 SGHRS, CDR2 YFSETQ. Deletions cut 0 bases from V and 1 base from J, with 11 bases between. CDR3 length: 15 amino acids. CDR3 sequence reads: CASSLAVLGSYEQYF. The CDR3 DNA sequence: TGCGCCAGCAGCTTGGCCGTATTAGGTTCCTACGAGCAGTACTTC. Together with reference TRBV5-1 and TRBJ2-7, the CDR3 gives the full variable domain: KAGVTQTPRYLIKTRGQQVTLSCSPISGHRSVSWYQQTPGQGLQFLFEYFSETQRNKGNFPGRFSGRQFSNSRSEMNVSTLELGDSALYLCASSLAVLGSYEQYFGPGTRLTVT.

This clone was seen once. The J gene is TRBJ1-4, the V gene TRBV15, with D possibly being TRBD1 (5 bases). Trimming removed 6 bases from V and 8 bases from J, with 19 bases in between. The CDR3 totals 15 residues. The germline CDR1 and CDR2 sequences are LNHNV and YYDKDF (reference sequence). The CDR3 loop reads CATSKTSGRGEKLFF. In DNA, the CDR3 is TGTGCCACCAGTAAAACCTCGGGAAGGGGAGAAAAACTGTTTTTT. Full variable domain (rest looked up from reference TRBV15 and TRBJ1-4): DAMVIQNPRYQVTQFGKPVTLSCSQTLNHNVMYWYQQKSSQAPKLLFHYYDKDFNNEADTPDNFQSRRPNTSFCFLDIRSPGLGDTAMYLCATSKTSGRGEKLFFGSGTQLSVL.

The V call is TRBV19, the J call TRBJ1-2, with 7 bases identical to TRBD1. Germline-derived CDR1 and CDR2 are LNHDA and SQIVND (reference sequence). J gave up 2 bases and V 4 bases, and 7 bases lay outside the gene matches. The CDR3 is 15 amino acids. The CDR3 DNA follows: TGTGCCAGTAGTAGCCGACAGGGAGTCAACTATGGCTACACCTTC. Translating gives CASSSRQGVNYGYTF.

This sequence joins TRBV5-8 and TRBJ2-2; D may be TRBD2 (6 bases). Germline values: CDR1 SGHTS, CDR2 YDEGEE. The CDR3 covers 18 residues. Trimming took off 3 bases at V and 4 bases at J, with 22 bases between the two ends. The CDR3: CASSSVRGGNIGTGELFF. The CDR3 nucleotides read TGTGCCAGCAGCTCCGTTCGGGGCGGGAATATCGGCACCGGGGAGCTGTTTTTT.

The chain employs TRBV7-3 and TRBJ2-3; 11 nucleotides line up with TRBD1. This CDR3 spans 17 amino acids. With V trimmed by 5 bases and J by 5 bases, 12 bases remained unmatched. Per germline, CDR1 SGHTA and CDR2 FQGTGA. This CDR3 is CASSVSGTGGPRDTQYF. CDR3 sequence (DNA): TGTGCCAGCAGCGTCTCCGGGACAGGGGGTCCAAGAGATACGCAGTATTTT.

V is TRBV25-1 and J is TRBJ1-4; TRBD1 matches 9 bases. From germline, CDR1 is MGHDK and CDR2 SYGVNS. The CDR3 covers 14 residues. V dropped 7 bases and J dropped 8; count of bases not matched to a gene: 8. The CDR3 coding sequence is TGTGCCAGCACGGGACAGGGAGGAGAGGAAAAACTGTTTTTT. This gives the protein CASTGQGGEEKLFF.

The chain is built from TRBV19 and TRBJ2-1; D ambiguous. The V gene's germline CDR1 is LNHDA and CDR2 SQIVND (reference sequence). The CDR3 sequence is 17 residues long. V was trimmed by 6 bases and J by 7 bases, leaving 25 bases between them. The CDR3 DNA reads TGTGCCAGTAGCATCCAGTCCACCGCCGGGCCCCGGAATGAGCAGTTCTTC. This encodes CASSIQSTAGPRNEQFF.

CDR3 sequence (DNA): TGTGCCAGCATTGTATCCTACGAGCAGTACTTC. It codes for CASIVSYEQYF. The rearrangement uses TRBV2 and TRBJ2-7; D remains unclear. The CDR3 is made up of 11 amino acids. V gave up 7 bases and J gave up 1 base, with 5 bases separating them. Germline loops: CDR1 SNHLY, CDR2 FYNNEI.

The CDR3 bases are TGTGCCAGCAGCCAATTTCCGGGACTAGCGGGAACAGATACGCAGTATTTT. Translating gives CASSQFPGLAGTDTQYF. The chain joins TRBV4-2 to TRBJ2-3; 13 bases align to TRBD2. Germline assignment: CDR1 LGHNA and CDR2 YNFKEQ. The CDR3 length is 17 residues. Germline trimming cut 2 bases from V and 3 bases from J; bases unmatched to any gene: 5.

The chain carries TRBV6-6 and TRBJ2-6, with 8 bases aligning to TRBD1. Losses at the gene ends were 5 bases for V and 3 bases for J; bases not matched to a gene: 12. The CDR3 runs 18 residues. Germline CDR1 reads MNHNY; CDR2 reads SVGAGI (reference sequence). The DNA of the CDR3 is TGTGCCAGCAGTCCCTACCGGGACAGGTTTTTTGGGGCCAACGTCCTGACTTTC. Amino acids: CASSPYRDRFFGANVLTF.